A selection of T cell receptor beta chains follows, all from one sample in a study of T-cell reconstitution after alpha-beta-depleted transplantation in children. Via MiXCR, TCRdb re-called the PCR reads, giving one row per CDR3 protein. The repertoire has about 830,000 distinct CDR3 sequences, roughly 15% of them found once; the top ten carry about 4.6%. The sample in question was PBMCs, mostly from graft donor cells, obtained 360 days after TCRalphabeta/CD19-depleted stem cell transplant. These TCRs come from a male patient under 18 who had a stem cell transplant for acute lymphoblastic leukemia, so the T cells may come from the graft donor. The CDR3 runs from the conserved cysteine through the conserved F or W. The order of the fields is D gene, V gene, clone size, J gene, CDR3 length, CDR3 protein, CDR3 DNA. D genes are given only for firm matches. Clone size is shown for a subset of rows, as once, few, many or a class of expanded clone.

D gene: -
V gene: TRBV27
clone size: few
J gene: TRBJ2-1
CDR3 length: 15
CDR3 protein: CASSLPSGADNEQFF
CDR3 DNA: TGTGCCAGCAGTCTCCCCTCGGGGGCTGACAATGAGCAGTTCTTC

D gene: -
V gene: TRBV12-3/TRBV12-4
clone size: -
J gene: TRBJ1-1
CDR3 length: 13
CDR3 protein: CASSTRYNTEAFF
CDR3 DNA: TGTGCCAGCAGTACCCGATACAACACTGAAGCTTTCTTT

D gene: -
V gene: TRBV7-8
clone size: few
J gene: TRBJ2-7
CDR3 length: 14
CDR3 protein: CASSLQGDRYEQYF
CDR3 DNA: TGTGCCAGCAGCCTCCAGGGTGACCGCTACGAGCAGTACTTC

D gene: -
V gene: TRBV21-1
clone size: -
J gene: TRBJ2-3
CDR3 length: 16
CDR3 protein: CASSNKEAGSTDTQYF
CDR3 DNA: TGTGCCAGCAGCAATAAGGAGGCGGGATCCACAGATACGCAGTATTTT

D gene: -
V gene: TRBV25-1
clone size: -
J gene: TRBJ2-2
CDR3 length: 14
CDR3 protein: CASSGRGRTGELFF
CDR3 DNA: TGTGCCAGCAGCGGGAGAGGAAGGACCGGGGAGCTGTTTTTT

D gene: -
V gene: TRBV5-6
clone size: few
J gene: TRBJ2-1
CDR3 length: 15
CDR3 protein: CASTLPRRARHEQFF
CDR3 DNA: TGTGCCAGCACCCTACCGAGGAGGGCCCGGCATGAGCAGTTCTTC

D gene: -
V gene: TRBV6-1
clone size: -
J gene: TRBJ2-7
CDR3 length: 14
CDR3 protein: CASKLRPIPYEQYF
CDR3 DNA: TGTGCCAGCAAATTGAGACCAATTCCCTACGAGCAGTACTTC

D gene: TRBD2
V gene: TRBV12-3/TRBV12-4
clone size: few
J gene: TRBJ2-3
CDR3 length: 14
CDR3 protein: CASSLRTSDNTQYF
CDR3 DNA: TGTGCCAGCAGTTTAAGGACTAGCGATAATACGCAGTATTTT

D gene: TRBD2
V gene: TRBV7-3
clone size: -
J gene: TRBJ2-2
CDR3 length: 14
CDR3 protein: CASSSGGWTGELFF
CDR3 DNA: TGTGCCAGCAGCTCGGGAGGGTGGACCGGGGAGCTGTTTTTT

D gene: TRBD1
V gene: TRBV18
clone size: few
J gene: TRBJ1-1
CDR3 length: 15
CDR3 protein: CASSLDRVPNTEAFF
CDR3 DNA: TGTGCCAGCTCACTCGACAGGGTCCCCAACACTGAAGCTTTCTTT

D gene: TRBD2
V gene: TRBV28
clone size: few
J gene: TRBJ2-3
CDR3 length: 17
CDR3 protein: CASSSSGTSEFRDTQYF
CDR3 DNA: TGTGCCAGCAGTTCGTCCGGGACTAGCGAATTTAGAGATACGCAGTATTTT

D gene: -
V gene: TRBV6-1
clone size: few
J gene: TRBJ2-5
CDR3 length: 15
CDR3 protein: CASTRLMRTEETQYF
CDR3 DNA: TGTGCCAGCACCCGCCTTATGCGGACGGAAGAGACCCAGTACTTC

D gene: TRBD2
V gene: TRBV20-1
clone size: many
J gene: TRBJ2-1
CDR3 length: 15
CDR3 protein: CSARDEKRGYNEQFF
CDR3 DNA: TGCAGTGCTAGAGATGAAAAGCGGGGGTACAATGAGCAGTTCTTC

D gene: -
V gene: TRBV15
clone size: -
J gene: TRBJ1-1
CDR3 length: 16
CDR3 protein: CATSPYRTAMNTEAFF
CDR3 DNA: TGTGCCACCAGCCCTTATCGGACGGCCATGAACACTGAAGCTTTCTTT

D gene: TRBD1
V gene: TRBV27
clone size: -
J gene: TRBJ1-1
CDR3 length: 15
CDR3 protein: CASSKIDRVGTEAFF
CDR3 DNA: TGTGCCAGCAGCAAAATCGACAGGGTTGGAACTGAAGCTTTCTTT

D gene: -
V gene: TRBV6-4
clone size: few
J gene: TRBJ2-3
CDR3 length: 15
CDR3 protein: CASSEGPPSTDTQYF
CDR3 DNA: TGTGCCAGCAGTGAGGGGCCCCCCTCCACAGATACGCAGTATTTT

D gene: -
V gene: TRBV19
clone size: few
J gene: TRBJ2-7
CDR3 length: 13
CDR3 protein: CASSMGHRYEQYF
CDR3 DNA: TGTGCCAGTAGTATGGGACACCGCTACGAGCAGTACTTC

D gene: -
V gene: TRBV16
clone size: few
J gene: TRBJ1-1
CDR3 length: 14
CDR3 protein: CASSQGGRGSEAFF
CDR3 DNA: TGTGCCAGCAGCCAAGGTGGCAGGGGATCTGAAGCTTTCTTT

D gene: TRBD2
V gene: TRBV24-1
clone size: few
J gene: TRBJ2-2
CDR3 length: 17
CDR3 protein: CATSHGTSGRQTGELFF
CDR3 DNA: TGTGCCACCAGTCACGGGACTAGCGGGAGGCAAACCGGGGAGCTGTTTTTT

D gene: TRBD2
V gene: TRBV7-9
clone size: many
J gene: TRBJ2-1
CDR3 length: 16
CDR3 protein: CASSLSLAAVLHEQFF
CDR3 DNA: TGTGCCAGCAGCTTAAGCCTAGCGGCAGTTCTCCATGAGCAGTTCTTC

D gene: TRBD2
V gene: TRBV6-1
clone size: few
J gene: TRBJ2-7
CDR3 length: 16
CDR3 protein: CASSKPTSGRVYEQYF
CDR3 DNA: TGTGCCAGCAGTAAACCGACTAGCGGGAGGGTTTACGAGCAGTACTTC

D gene: -
V gene: TRBV15
clone size: -
J gene: TRBJ2-7
CDR3 length: 14
CDR3 protein: CATSRAVPSGEQYF
CDR3 DNA: TGTGCCACCAGCAGAGCGGTCCCATCGGGCGAGCAGTACTTC

D gene: TRBD2
V gene: TRBV3-1
clone size: -
J gene: TRBJ2-7
CDR3 length: 20
CDR3 protein: CASSQRGNAWSGRISYEQYF
CDR3 DNA: TGTGCCAGCAGCCAAAGGGGAAACGCCTGGAGCGGGAGGATCTCCTACGAGCAGTACTTC

D gene: -
V gene: TRBV7-9
clone size: few
J gene: TRBJ2-3
CDR3 length: 15
CDR3 protein: CASSQSGTRPDTQYF
CDR3 DNA: TGTGCCAGCAGCCAATCCGGGACCAGACCAGATACGCAGTATTTT

D gene: -
V gene: TRBV5-1
clone size: few
J gene: TRBJ2-3
CDR3 length: 16
CDR3 protein: CASSSFRRGATDTQYF
CDR3 DNA: TGCGCCAGCAGCTCCTTCAGGCGAGGGGCCACAGATACGCAGTATTTT

D gene: -
V gene: TRBV19
clone size: -
J gene: TRBJ1-2
CDR3 length: 11
CDR3 protein: CASRTDYGYTF
CDR3 DNA: TGTGCCAGTCGAACAGACTATGGCTACACCTTC

D gene: -
V gene: TRBV19
clone size: -
J gene: TRBJ2-7
CDR3 length: 14
CDR3 protein: CASSTTTSAYEQYF
CDR3 DNA: TGTGCCAGTAGTACTACAACTAGTGCCTACGAGCAGTACTTC

D gene: -
V gene: TRBV11-2
clone size: -
J gene: TRBJ2-5
CDR3 length: 13
CDR3 protein: CASTLGLLETQYF
CDR3 DNA: TGTGCCAGCACCTTAGGGTTATTGGAGACCCAGTACTTC

D gene: TRBD1
V gene: TRBV7-2
clone size: -
J gene: TRBJ2-7
CDR3 length: 15
CDR3 protein: CASSLARTGPPEQYF
CDR3 DNA: TGTGCCAGCAGCTTAGCGCGGACAGGGCCACCCGAGCAGTACTTC

D gene: -
V gene: TRBV5-6
clone size: few
J gene: TRBJ2-1
CDR3 length: 15
CDR3 protein: CASSPNLDARYEQFF
CDR3 DNA: TGTGCCAGCAGCCCAAATCTCGACGCCCGGTATGAGCAGTTCTTC

D gene: -
V gene: TRBV5-1
clone size: few
J gene: TRBJ2-1
CDR3 length: 14
CDR3 protein: CASSSRQLYNEQFF
CDR3 DNA: TGCGCCAGCAGCTCGAGACAGCTGTACAATGAGCAGTTCTTC

D gene: TRBD1
V gene: TRBV5-1
clone size: few
J gene: TRBJ2-5
CDR3 length: 15
CDR3 protein: CASSQPGTGKETQYF
CDR3 DNA: TGCGCCAGCAGCCAACCCGGGACAGGGAAAGAGACCCAGTACTTC

D gene: TRBD1
V gene: TRBV7-9
clone size: few
J gene: TRBJ2-1
CDR3 length: 17
CDR3 protein: CASSLPSTGGSYNEQFF
CDR3 DNA: TGTGCCAGCAGCTTACCCTCGACAGGGGGCTCCTACAATGAGCAGTTCTTC

D gene: TRBD2
V gene: TRBV14
clone size: -
J gene: TRBJ2-1
CDR3 length: 17
CDR3 protein: CASSHNLNRAASGRKFF
CDR3 DNA: TGTGCCAGCAGCCACAACTTAAACAGGGCCGCTAGCGGGAGAAAATTCTTC

D gene: -
V gene: TRBV19
clone size: -
J gene: TRBJ1-1
CDR3 length: 14
CDR3 protein: CASSQYRGNTEAFF
CDR3 DNA: TGTGCCAGTAGTCAGTACCGGGGGAACACTGAAGCTTTCTTT

D gene: TRBD2
V gene: TRBV11-2
clone size: few
J gene: TRBJ2-5
CDR3 length: 16
CDR3 protein: CASSSRLAPGQETQYF
CDR3 DNA: TGTGCCAGCAGCTCAAGACTAGCTCCGGGCCAAGAGACCCAGTACTTC

D gene: TRBD2
V gene: TRBV20-1
clone size: few
J gene: TRBJ2-1
CDR3 length: 20
CDR3 protein: CSARVTGRGSGTSSYNEQFF
CDR3 DNA: TGCAGTGCTAGGGTTACCGGTCGGGGTAGCGGGACAAGCTCCTACAATGAGCAGTTCTTC

D gene: TRBD2
V gene: TRBV19
clone size: few
J gene: TRBJ2-1
CDR3 length: 16
CDR3 protein: CASSSRGLAGRFEQFF
CDR3 DNA: TGTGCCAGTAGTTCTCGGGGACTAGCGGGCCGCTTTGAGCAGTTCTTC

D gene: TRBD2
V gene: TRBV12-3/TRBV12-4
clone size: -
J gene: TRBJ2-7
CDR3 length: 15
CDR3 protein: CASSRSLAGDCEQYF
CDR3 DNA: TGTGCCAGCAGCCGTTCTTTAGCGGGAGACTGCGAGCAGTACTTC

D gene: TRBD2
V gene: TRBV27
clone size: -
J gene: TRBJ2-7
CDR3 length: 14
CDR3 protein: CASSFYAGAGEQYF
CDR3 DNA: TGTGCCAGCAGTTTTTATGCGGGAGCGGGCGAGCAGTACTTC

D gene: -
V gene: TRBV21-1
clone size: few
J gene: TRBJ2-3
CDR3 length: 17
CDR3 protein: CASSKVNRGQDTDTQYF
CDR3 DNA: TGTGCCAGCAGCAAAGTTAATAGGGGACAGGACACAGATACGCAGTATTTT